Listed below are T cell receptor beta chains from one sample, sequenced in a study of cytomegalovirus exposure and HLA in healthy donors. Sequencing used immunoSEQ multiplex PCR; TCRdb keeps in-frame clones, though not all of them. The sample has about 140,000 clones, around 80% seen once. The sequencing input was PBMCs. The receptors were gathered from a female donor in good health and CMV-seronegative. Both conserved end residues are part of each CDR3. A D gene is named only where the DNA matches it firmly. A clone size is listed for some rows: how often the clone was seen (once, few, many), or a class if it is expanded.

cdr3_aa cdr3_nt v_call d_call clone_size j_call
CSADRGNEQYF TGCAGCGCCGATCGGGGGAACGAGCAGTACTTC TRBV29-1 - - TRBJ2-7
CASAQGVETEAFF TGTGCCAGTGCACAGGGGGTGGAGACTGAAGCTTTCTTT TRBV19 TRBD1 - TRBJ1-1
CASAGEGATEAFF TGTGCCAGCGCTGGGGAAGGGGCCACTGAAGCTTTCTTT TRBV28 - - TRBJ1-1
CASNQGTGKTGNTIYF TGCGCCAGCAACCAAGGGACAGGGAAGACCGGAAACACCATATATTTT TRBV4-1 TRBD1 - TRBJ1-3
CASSLGTSGGETQYF TGTGCCAGCAGCCTCGGGACTAGCGGAGGAGAGACCCAGTACTTC TRBV7-9 TRBD2 - TRBJ2-5
CASSFLAADNEQFF - TRBV28 - - TRBJ2-1
CASRDRVEQFF TGTGCCAGCAGGGACAGGGTTGAGCAGTTCTTC TRBV28 TRBD1 once TRBJ2-1
CASRLALTGEETQYF TGTGCAAGTCGCTTAGCCCTGACAGGGGAAGAGACCCAGTACTTC TRBV12-2 - - TRBJ2-5
CASSSPGTSGRYEQYF TGTGCCAGCAGTTCCCCGGGGACTAGCGGGAGGTACGAGCAGTACTTC TRBV27 TRBD2 - TRBJ2-7
CASSLRGTYNEQFF TGTGCCAGCTCCCTGCGGGGGACCTACAATGAGCAGTTCTTC TRBV2 TRBD2 - TRBJ2-1
CATSRGGLAVIETQYF TGTGCCACCAGCAGGGGGGGACTAGCGGTGATTGAGACCCAGTACTTC TRBV15 TRBD2 - TRBJ2-5
CASSQDEGVVLGYTF TGCGCCAGCAGCCAAGATGAAGGGGTAGTTCTGGGCTACACCTTC TRBV4-1 - few TRBJ1-2
CASSPNRGGTGELFF TGTGCCAGCAGCCCTAACAGGGGGGGGACCGGGGAGCTGTTTTTT TRBV7-8 - - TRBJ2-2
CSVEDRVFEQYF TGCAGCGTTGAGGACAGGGTGTTCGAGCAGTACTTC TRBV29-1 TRBD1 - TRBJ2-7
CASRPHRGGEQYF TGTGCCAGCAGACCTCACAGGGGAGGTGAGCAGTACTTC TRBV27 - - TRBJ2-7
CASSSGTGSTYEQYF TGTGCCAGCAGCTCCGGGACAGGGTCAACCTACGAGCAGTACTTC TRBV11-2 TRBD1 - TRBJ2-7
CASSFGQGRHGYTF TGTGCCAGCAGCTTTGGGCAGGGAAGGCATGGCTACACCTTC TRBV7-9 - few TRBJ1-2
CASSPMDRENTEAFF TGTGCCAGCAGCCCGATGGACAGGGAGAACACTGAAGCTTTCTTT TRBV14 TRBD1 once TRBJ1-1
CASSPGTGPLWRGYTF TGTGCCAGCAGTCCCGGGACAGGCCCGTTGTGGCGTGGCTACACCTTC TRBV7-9 TRBD1 once TRBJ1-2
CASSSSGLAGGSDTGELFF TGTGCCAGCAGCTCCAGCGGACTAGCGGGAGGGAGCGACACCGGGGAGCTGTTTTTT TRBV7-9 TRBD2 - TRBJ2-2
CASETTAGGHYEQYF TGTGCCAGTGAGACGACAGCGGGAGGACACTACGAGCAGTACTTC TRBV28 TRBD2 - TRBJ2-7
CASSGTGGPYEQYF TGTGCCAGCAGCGGGACAGGGGGTCCGTACGAGCAGTACTTC TRBV21-1 - - TRBJ2-7
CASGHSREETQYF TGTGCTAGTGGTCACTCCCGGGAGGAGACCCAGTACTTC TRBV12-5 - - TRBJ2-5
CASSLWGTGGTGELFF TGTGCCAGCAGTTTATGGGGGACAGGGGGCACCGGGGAGCTGTTTTTT TRBV28 TRBD1 - TRBJ2-2
CASRSGRAGRNQPQHF TGTGCCAGTAGGTCGGGCAGGGCAGGAAGAAATCAGCCCCAGCATTTT TRBV19 - - TRBJ1-5
CASSPRLAGDNEQFF TGTGCCAGCTCACCAAGACTAGCGGGAGACAATGAGCAGTTCTTC TRBV18 TRBD2 few TRBJ2-1
CASSLAGVRGYGYTF TGTGCCAGCAGCTTAGCAGGGGTCAGAGGCTATGGCTACACCTTC TRBV7-9 - - TRBJ1-2
CASSHEVALAGTDTQYF TGTGCCAGCAGCCACGAGGTGGCCCTAGCAGGCACAGATACGCAGTATTTT TRBV7-3 - - TRBJ2-3
CASSAWPGKANYGYTF TGTGCCAGCAGCGCCTGGCCCGGGAAAGCTAACTATGGCTACACCTTC TRBV7-6 - once TRBJ1-2
CASSTDRGNYEQYF TGCGCCAGCAGCACGGACAGGGGAAACTACGAGCAGTACTTC TRBV5-1 TRBD1 - TRBJ2-7
CAWKQGNQPQHF TGTGCCTGGAAACAGGGCAATCAGCCCCAGCATTTT TRBV30 - - TRBJ1-5
CASSRAGTLFPYEQYF TGTGCCAGCAGTCGAGCCGGGACACTTTTCCCGTACGAGCAGTACTTC TRBV28 - - TRBJ2-7
CASSQTGLQNTEAFF TGTGCCAGCAGCCAAACGGGACTCCAGAACACTGAAGCTTTCTTT TRBV4-2 - - TRBJ1-1
CASTGTATGELFF TGTGCCAGCACGGGGACAGCTACCGGGGAGCTGTTTTTT TRBV27 TRBD1 once TRBJ2-2
CASSLWGGNQPQHF TGCGCCAGCAGCTTGTGGGGGGGCAATCAGCCCCAGCATTTT TRBV5-1 - - TRBJ1-5
CASSLPGQGNYEQYF TGTGCCAGCAGTTTGCCGGGACAGGGGAACTACGAGCAGTACTTC TRBV28 TRBD1 once TRBJ2-7
CASSRLDGLAASRGQFF TGTGCCAGCAGTCGACTCGACGGACTAGCGGCTTCGAGGGGGCAGTTCTTC TRBV27 TRBD2 - TRBJ2-1
CASSRTGFGEAFF TGTGCCAGCAGCCGGACAGGGTTCGGTGAAGCTTTCTTT TRBV6-1 TRBD1 once TRBJ1-1
CASNPGQGFREKLFF TGTGCCAGTAATCCGGGACAGGGGTTTCGGGAAAAACTGTTTTTT TRBV6-1 TRBD1 few TRBJ1-4
CATSPRPGGIPGITDTQYF TGTGCCACCAGCCCGCGGCCCGGTGGGATTCCCGGGATCACAGATACGCAGTATTTT TRBV15 - - TRBJ2-3
CASSRGLGTYEQYF TGTGCCAGTTCCAGGGGTCTTGGTACCTACGAGCAGTACTTC TRBV2 - - TRBJ2-7
CASSSRGTGKNTEAFF TGTGCCAGCAGCTCGCGTGGGACAGGCAAGAACACTGAAGCTTTCTTT TRBV7-9 TRBD1 - TRBJ1-1
CAISDTSGGGYEQYF TGTGCCATCAGTGATACGTCGGGAGGGGGGTACGAGCAGTACTTC TRBV10-3 TRBD2 - TRBJ2-7
CASSEGSSYEQYF TGTGCCAGCAGCGAGGGCAGCTCCTACGAGCAGTACTTC TRBV5-5 - few TRBJ2-7
CASSQVALIGAGGYTF TGCGCCAGCAGCCAAGTGGCACTTATCGGGGCGGGAGGCTACACCTTC TRBV4-1 - few TRBJ1-2
CASSQRQELNTGELFF TGTGCCAGCAGCCAGAGACAGGAGCTGAACACCGGGGAGCTGTTTTTT TRBV7-9 - few TRBJ2-2
CASSAEGTSGNPTEAQYF TGTGCCAGCAGCGCCGAAGGGACTAGCGGGAATCCTACCGAGGCCCAGTACTTC TRBV13 TRBD2 - TRBJ2-5